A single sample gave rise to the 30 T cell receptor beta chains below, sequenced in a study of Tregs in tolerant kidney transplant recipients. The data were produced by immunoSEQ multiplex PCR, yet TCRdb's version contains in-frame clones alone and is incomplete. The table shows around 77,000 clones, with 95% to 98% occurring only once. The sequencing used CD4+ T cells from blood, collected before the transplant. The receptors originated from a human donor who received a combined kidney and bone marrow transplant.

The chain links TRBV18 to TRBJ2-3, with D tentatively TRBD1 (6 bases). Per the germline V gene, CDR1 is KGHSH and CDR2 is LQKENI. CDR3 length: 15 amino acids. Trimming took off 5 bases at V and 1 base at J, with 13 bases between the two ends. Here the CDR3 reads CASSAGQTRTDTQYF. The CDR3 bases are TGTGCCAGCTCAGCCGGACAGACGCGCACAGATACGCAGTATTTT.

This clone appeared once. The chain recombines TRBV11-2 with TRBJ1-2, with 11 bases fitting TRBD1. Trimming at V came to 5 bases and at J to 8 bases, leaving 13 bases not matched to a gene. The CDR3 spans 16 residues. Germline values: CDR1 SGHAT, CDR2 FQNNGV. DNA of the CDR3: TGTGCCAGCAGCCCCGTAATAGGGACAGGGGGTAACGGCTACACCTTC. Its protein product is CASSPVIGTGGNGYTF. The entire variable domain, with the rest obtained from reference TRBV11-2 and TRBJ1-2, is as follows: EAGVAQSPRYKIIEKRQSVAFWCNPISGHATLYWYQQILGQGPKLLIQFQNNGVVDDSQLPKDRFSAERLKGVDSTLKIQPAKLEDSAVYLCASSPVIGTGGNGYTFGSGTRLTVV.

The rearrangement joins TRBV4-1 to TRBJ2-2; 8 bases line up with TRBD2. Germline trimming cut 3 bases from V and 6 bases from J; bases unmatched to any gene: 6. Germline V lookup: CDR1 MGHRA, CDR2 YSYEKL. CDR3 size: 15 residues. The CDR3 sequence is CASSQVVLAAGELFF. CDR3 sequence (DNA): TGCGCCAGCAGCCAGGTGGTACTAGCGGCCGGGGAGCTGTTTTTT.

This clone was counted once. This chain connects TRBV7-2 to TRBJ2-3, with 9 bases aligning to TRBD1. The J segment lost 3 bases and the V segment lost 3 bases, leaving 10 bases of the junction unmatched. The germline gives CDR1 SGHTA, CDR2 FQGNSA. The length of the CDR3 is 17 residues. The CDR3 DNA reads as TGTGCCAGCAGCTTTTTGTGGGGGACAGGGACGACAGATACGCAGTATTTT. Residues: CASSFLWGTGTTDTQYF.

The CDR3 sequence is CSVAKGGNTEAFF. The CDR3 nucleotides are TGCAGCGTTGCCAAGGGAGGGAACACTGAAGCTTTCTTT. The J gene is TRBJ1-1, the V gene TRBV29-1, with D hard to call. V gave up 4 bases and J gave up 1 base, with 10 bases separating them. This CDR3 spans 13 amino acids. The V gene's germline CDR1 is SQVTM and CDR2 ANQGSEA.

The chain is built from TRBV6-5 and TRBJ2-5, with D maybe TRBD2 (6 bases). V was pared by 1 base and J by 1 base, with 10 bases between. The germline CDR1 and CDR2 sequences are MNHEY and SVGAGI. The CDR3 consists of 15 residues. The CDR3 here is CASSYWDSGQETQYF. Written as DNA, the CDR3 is TGTGCCAGCAGTTACTGGGACTCGGGCCAAGAGACCCAGTACTTC.

The CDR3 sequence: CASSQRWGAYEQYF. The CDR3, as DNA: TGTGCCAGCAGCCAAAGGTGGGGGGCCTACGAGCAGTACTTC. The rearrangement joins TRBV14 to TRBJ2-7, with a possible D match to TRBD2 (6 bases). The V gene lost 2 bases and the J gene lost 2 bases, with 10 bases spanning the gap. CDR1 and CDR2 from the germline V gene are SGHDN and FVKESK. The CDR3 has 14 amino acids.

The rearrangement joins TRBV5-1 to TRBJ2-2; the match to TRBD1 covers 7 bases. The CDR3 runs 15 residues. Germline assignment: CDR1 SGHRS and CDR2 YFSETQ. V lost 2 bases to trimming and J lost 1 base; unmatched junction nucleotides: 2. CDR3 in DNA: TGCGCCAGCAGCTTTCGACAGGGGAACACCGGGGAGCTGTTTTTT. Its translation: CASSFRQGNTGELFF.

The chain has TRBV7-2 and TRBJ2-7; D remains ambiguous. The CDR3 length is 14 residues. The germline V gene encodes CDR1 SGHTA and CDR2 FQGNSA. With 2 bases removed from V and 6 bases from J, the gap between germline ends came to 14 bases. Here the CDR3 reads CASSLYGDAVEQYF. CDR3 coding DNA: TGTGCCAGCAGCTTATACGGCGATGCGGTCGAGCAGTACTTC.

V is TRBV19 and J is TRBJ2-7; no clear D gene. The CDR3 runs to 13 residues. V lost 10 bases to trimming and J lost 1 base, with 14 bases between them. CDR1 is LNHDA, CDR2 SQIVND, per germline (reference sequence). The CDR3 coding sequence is TGTGCCACCCGATCAGAGGAATCCTACGAGCAGTACTTC. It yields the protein CATRSEESYEQYF.

In nucleotides, the CDR3 is TGTGCCAGCAGAAGGGCGGGACCGAATCAGCCCCAGCATTTT. It codes for CASRRAGPNQPQHF. The chain has TRBV7-9 and TRBJ1-5, with D perhaps TRBD1 (5 bases). The CDR3 is made up of 14 amino acids. The germline V gene has CDR1 SEHNR and CDR2 FQNEAQ (reference sequence). V lost 6 bases and J 4 bases, leaving 13 bases between the germline ends.

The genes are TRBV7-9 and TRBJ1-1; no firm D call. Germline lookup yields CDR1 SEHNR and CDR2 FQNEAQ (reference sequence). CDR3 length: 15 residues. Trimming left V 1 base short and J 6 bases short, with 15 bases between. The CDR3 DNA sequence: TGTGCCAGCAGCTTAGGAAGCAATCGGGAACCTGAAGCTTTCTTT. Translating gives CASSLGSNREPEAFF.

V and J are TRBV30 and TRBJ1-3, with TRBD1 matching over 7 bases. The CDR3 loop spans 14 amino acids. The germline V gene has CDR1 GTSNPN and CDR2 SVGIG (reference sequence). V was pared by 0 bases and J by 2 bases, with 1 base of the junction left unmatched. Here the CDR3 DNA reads TGTGCCTGGAGTGTACAGGGGACTGGAAACACCATATATTTT. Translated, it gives CAWSVQGTGNTIYF.

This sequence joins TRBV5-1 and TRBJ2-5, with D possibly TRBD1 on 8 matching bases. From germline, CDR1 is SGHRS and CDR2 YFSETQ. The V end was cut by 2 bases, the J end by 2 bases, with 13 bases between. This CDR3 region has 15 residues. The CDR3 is CASSLLQGGQETQYF. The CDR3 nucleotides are TGCGCCAGCAGCTTACTACAGGGGGGGCAAGAGACCCAGTACTTC.

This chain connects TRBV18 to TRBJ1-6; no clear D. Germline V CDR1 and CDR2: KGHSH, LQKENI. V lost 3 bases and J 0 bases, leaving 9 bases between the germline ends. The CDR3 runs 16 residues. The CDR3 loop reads CASSPGGSSYNSPLHF. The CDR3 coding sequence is TGTGCCAGCTCACCGGGCGGGAGCTCCTATAATTCACCCCTCCACTTT.

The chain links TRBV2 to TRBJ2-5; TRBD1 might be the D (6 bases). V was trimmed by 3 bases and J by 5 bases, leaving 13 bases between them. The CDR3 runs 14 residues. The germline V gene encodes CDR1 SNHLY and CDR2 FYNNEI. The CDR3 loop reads CASSELGALETQYF. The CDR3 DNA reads TGTGCCAGCAGTGAGTTGGGGGCATTGGAGACCCAGTACTTC. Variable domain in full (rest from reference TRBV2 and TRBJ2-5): EPEVTQTPSHQVTQMGQEVILRCVPISNHLYFYWYRQILGQKVEFLVSFYNNEISEKSEIFDDQFSVERPDGSNFTLKIRSTKLEDSAMYFCASSELGALETQYFGPGTRLLVL.

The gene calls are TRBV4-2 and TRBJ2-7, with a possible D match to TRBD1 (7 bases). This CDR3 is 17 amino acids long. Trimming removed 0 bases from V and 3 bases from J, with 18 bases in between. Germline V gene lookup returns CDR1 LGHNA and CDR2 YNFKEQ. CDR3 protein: CASSQDGSEGAFYEQYF. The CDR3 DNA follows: TGTGCCAGCAGCCAAGATGGGTCGGAGGGGGCTTTCTACGAGCAGTACTTC.

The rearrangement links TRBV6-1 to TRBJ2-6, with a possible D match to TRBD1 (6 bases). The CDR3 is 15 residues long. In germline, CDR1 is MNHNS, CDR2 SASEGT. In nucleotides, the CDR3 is TGTCCTAGGGGCTCACAGGGTACCGGGGCCAACGTCCTGACTTTC. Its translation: CPRGSQGTGANVLTF.

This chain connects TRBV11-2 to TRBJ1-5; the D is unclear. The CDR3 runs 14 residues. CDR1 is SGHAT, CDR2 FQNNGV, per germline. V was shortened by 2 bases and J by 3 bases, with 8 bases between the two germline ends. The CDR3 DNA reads TGTGCCAGCAGCTTACCGGGAGTCAATCAGCCCCAGCATTTT. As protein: CASSLPGVNQPQHF.

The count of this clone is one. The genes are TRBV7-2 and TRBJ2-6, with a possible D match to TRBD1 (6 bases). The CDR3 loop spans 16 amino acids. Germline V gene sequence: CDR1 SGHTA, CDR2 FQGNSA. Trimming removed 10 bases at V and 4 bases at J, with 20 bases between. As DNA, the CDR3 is TGTGCCACCATCAGGGGAAAGGAGGCCGGGGCCAACGTCCTGACTTTC. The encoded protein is CATIRGKEAGANVLTF.

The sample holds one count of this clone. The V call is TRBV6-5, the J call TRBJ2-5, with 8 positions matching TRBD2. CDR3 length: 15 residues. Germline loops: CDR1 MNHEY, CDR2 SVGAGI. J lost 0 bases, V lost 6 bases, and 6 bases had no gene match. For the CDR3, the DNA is TGTGCCAGCAGGAGGGTAGCGGGGAACCAAGAGACCCAGTACTTC. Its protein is CASRRVAGNQETQYF.

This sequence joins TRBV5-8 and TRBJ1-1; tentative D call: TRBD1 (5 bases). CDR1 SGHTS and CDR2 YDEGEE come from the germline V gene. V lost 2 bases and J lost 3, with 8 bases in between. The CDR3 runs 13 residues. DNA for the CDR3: TGTGCCAGCAGCTTTGGGGGGGACACTGAAGCTTTCTTT. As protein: CASSFGGDTEAFF.

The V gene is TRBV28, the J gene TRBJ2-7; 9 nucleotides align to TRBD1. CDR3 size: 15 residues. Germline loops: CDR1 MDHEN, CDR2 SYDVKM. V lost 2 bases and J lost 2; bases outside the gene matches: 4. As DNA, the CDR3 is TGTGCCAGCAGTTTACCAACAGGGGGCGCCTACGAGCAGTACTTC. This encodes CASSLPTGGAYEQYF.

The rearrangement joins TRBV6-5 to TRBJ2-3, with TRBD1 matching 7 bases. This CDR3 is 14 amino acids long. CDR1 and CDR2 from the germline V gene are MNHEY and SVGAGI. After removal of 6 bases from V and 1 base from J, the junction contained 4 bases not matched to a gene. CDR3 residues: CASRRGQGTDTQYF. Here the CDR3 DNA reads TGTGCCAGCAGGCGCGGACAGGGCACAGATACGCAGTATTTT.

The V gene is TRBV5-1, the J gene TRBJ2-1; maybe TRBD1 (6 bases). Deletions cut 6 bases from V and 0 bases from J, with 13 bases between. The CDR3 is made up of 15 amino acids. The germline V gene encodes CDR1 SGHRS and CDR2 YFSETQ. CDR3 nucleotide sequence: TGCGCCAGCAAAAAACAGGGACCCTCCTACAATGAGCAGTTCTTC. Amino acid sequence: CASKKQGPSYNEQFF.

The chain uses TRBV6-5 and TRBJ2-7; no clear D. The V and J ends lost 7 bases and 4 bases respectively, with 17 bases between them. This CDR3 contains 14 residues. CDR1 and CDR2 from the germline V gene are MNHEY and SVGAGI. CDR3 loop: CASKTAVGSYEQYF. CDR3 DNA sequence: TGTGCCAGCAAAACAGCTGTGGGTTCATACGAGCAGTACTTC.

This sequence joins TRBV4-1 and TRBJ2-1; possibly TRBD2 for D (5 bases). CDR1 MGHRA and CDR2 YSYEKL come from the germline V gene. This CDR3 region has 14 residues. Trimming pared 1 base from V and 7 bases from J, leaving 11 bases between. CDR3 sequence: CASSQVVRRNEQFF. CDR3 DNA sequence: TGCGCCAGCAGCCAAGTCGTCAGGAGGAATGAGCAGTTCTTC.

The CDR3 loop is CASSHSQGAGDTQYF. The CDR3 nucleotides read TGTGCCAGCTCACACTCACAGGGGGCTGGGGATACGCAGTATTTT. The V call is TRBV18, the J call TRBJ2-3; 9 bases are a match to TRBD1. This CDR3 is 15 amino acids long. Germline trimming cut 4 bases from V and 6 bases from J; bases unmatched to any gene: 8. The germline V gene encodes CDR1 KGHSH and CDR2 LQKENI.

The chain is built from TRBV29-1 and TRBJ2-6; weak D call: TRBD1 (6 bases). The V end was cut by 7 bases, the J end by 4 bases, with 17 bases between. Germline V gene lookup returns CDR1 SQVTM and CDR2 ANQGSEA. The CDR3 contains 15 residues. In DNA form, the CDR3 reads TGCAGCGCCCTCGAGACAGGACCGGGGGCCAACGTCCTGACTTTC. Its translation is CSALETGPGANVLTF.

In DNA, the CDR3 is TGTGCCAGCAGCACGGGACAGGATCAGCCCCAGCATTTT. Protein: CASSTGQDQPQHF. The V and J genes are TRBV11-3 and TRBJ1-5; 8 bases line up with TRBD1. This CDR3 has 13 residues. Unmatched junction bases numbered 2, after V lost 5 bases and J lost 5 bases. Germline-derived CDR1 and CDR2 are SGHNT and YENEEA.